Included here is one TCR beta chain sequence, with context. The data were obtained in a study of Siglec-9 on CD8 T cells in melanoma. Here immunoSEQ multiplex PCR was the method, and the copy in TCRdb shows in-frame clones only, minus some. Among 30,000 to 45,000 clones listed, more than 65% were seen once. V was pared by 2 bases and J by 9 bases, with 3 bases of the junction left unmatched. This CDR3 region has 14 residues. The germline V gene has CDR1 MNHNS and CDR2 SASEGT. This sequence was found in a human donor in good health. The chain links TRBV6-1 to TRBJ1-6; the match to TRBD1 covers 8 bases. The sample consisted of Siglec-9- CD8+ T cells sorted from blood. CDR3 loop: CASSETGGGSPLHF. Written as DNA, the CDR3 is TGTGCCAGCAGTGAAACAGGGGGGGGTTCACCCCTCCACTTT.